This T cell receptor (beta chain) appears in the sequencing data of a study of T cell repertoires in cytomegalovirus infection. Study context: Well-studied HLA-B-restricted epitopes and recently identified HLA-C-restricted epitopes of CMV were both used in the study. Matching HLA type and CMV infection were both indicated by public TCR beta signatures. Study conclusions and caveats: Summed public TCR beta family frequency identified CMV carriers bearing the relevant HLA.

This clonotype has at least ten counts. Its specificity is not known. TCRdb called the reads again in MiXCR, with one record for every CDR3 protein. The table includes approximately 89,000 distinct CDR3 sequences, 20% to 30% detected once. The ends were cut back, 2 bases at V and 5 bases at J, with 15 bases in the middle. CDR1 and CDR2 from the germline V gene are MGHRA and YSYEKL. The CDR3 contains 15 residues. The J gene is TRBJ1-1, the V gene TRBV4-1; weak D call: TRBD1 (5 bases). The TCR originated in a human donor in good health (CMV status not recorded). Some clones in this sample may be carry-over from other donors' samples. Sequenced here: CD8+ T cells from cultured PBMCs, sampled from culture after CMV antigen stimulation. The CDR3 region has the DNA TGCGCCAGCAGCCAAAAGGGGCAGGGAGGGACTGAAGCTTTCTTT. It codes for CASSQKGQGGTEAFF.